This T cell receptor beta chain was sequenced in a study of shared clonotypes between healthy human individuals. Study information: Donors had three CD4 naive, three CD4 memory, two CD8 naive and one CD8 memory plate apiece. Study-level points and caveats: Naive CD4 clonotypes overlapped across a handful of donors at roughly 5%.

As concerns this clone: Antigen unknown.

There are 17 residues in the CDR3. In germline, CDR1 is KGHSH, CDR2 LQKENI. V was cut by 6 bases and J by 5 bases, with 24 bases left in between. Sequencing was performed with immunoSEQ multiplex PCR; in TCRdb, only in-frame clones are kept and a portion is missing. The sample carries some 630,000 clones, about two thirds recorded once. The sequence derives from a woman aged 30 to 39 in good health. The chain uses TRBV18 and TRBJ2-3; weak D call: TRBD2 (5 bases). The specimen was memory CD4+ T cells sorted from blood. The subset denotes: CD45RA-negative fraction. In DNA form, the CDR3 reads TGTGCCAGCTCCCGGAAAGTTGGACTGGTCATAGGAGATACGCAGTATTTT. Amino acids: CASSRKVGLVIGDTQYF.